What follows are 18 T cell receptor beta chains derived from one specimen sequenced in a study of blood T cells in healthy people across ages. Next came a second PCR, run for about 7 to 12 cycles, which used a sample-barcoded 5' primer along with a J-beta primer mix. TCRdb reprocessed the 5' RACE reads via MiXCR and lists one record per CDR3 protein. The table shows about 830,000 distinct CDR3 sequences, with around 62% occurring only once. The sample comprised blood. These receptors were obtained from a man in his thirties or forties in good health.

The chain links TRBV7-2 to TRBJ1-2; possible D gene TRBD1, 6 bases. CDR3 length: 13 residues. V was shortened by 3 bases and J by 7 bases, with 12 bases between the two germline ends. Per germline, CDR1 SGHTA and CDR2 FQGNSA. CDR3 in DNA: TGTGCCAGCAGCTTTGCGGGGGCAGGTGGCTACACCTTC. Its translation is CASSFAGAGGYTF.

This clonotype was seen a single time. J is TRBJ2-5 and V is TRBV7-2, with 7 bases matching TRBD2. The J call is doubtful: the DNA matches TRBJ2-1 better. Germline CDR1 is SGHTA and CDR2 is FQGNSA. CDR3 length equals 15 residues. The CDR3 loop reads CASSETTSVQETQFF. The CDR3 DNA reads TGTGCCAGCAGCGAAACCACTAGCGTCCAAGAGACCCAGTTCTTC.

The CDR3 DNA follows: TGTGCCAGCAGCCAAGCGATCGGACAGGGCCTATTAGAGCAGTACTTC. It yields the protein CASSQAIGQGLLEQYF. This chain joins TRBV4-2 and TRBJ2-7, with 8 positions matching TRBD1. After removal of 1 base from V and 7 bases from J, the junction contained 12 bases not matched to a gene. The CDR3 is made up of 16 amino acids. CDR1 and CDR2 from the germline V gene are LGHNA and YNFKEQ.

The V gene is TRBV6-6, the J gene TRBJ2-3; D gene ambiguous. Between the trimmed V and J ends, which lost 4 bases and 1 base, there was a span of 12 bases. Germline values: CDR1 MNHNY, CDR2 SVGAGI (reference sequence). This CDR3 comprises 15 residues. The CDR3 spells CASSFESRGTDTQYF. The CDR3 DNA reads TGTGCCAGCAGTTTCGAAAGTCGCGGCACAGATACGCAGTATTTT.

V usage is TRBV7-3 and J usage is TRBJ2-5; 8 nucleotides match TRBD1. The CDR3 consists of 15 residues. Germline-derived CDR1 and CDR2 are SGHTA and FQGTGA. The V gene end was trimmed by 5 bases and the J gene end by 7 bases; junction bases not matched to a gene: 12. DNA for the CDR3: TGTGCCAGCAGCCCGGGGCCGACAGGGGCAAGGACCCAGTACTTC. This gives the protein CASSPGPTGARTQYF.

This chain joins TRBV28 and TRBJ2-3; D might be TRBD2 (6 bases). Germline lookup yields CDR1 MDHEN and CDR2 SYDVKM. The CDR3 spans 17 residues. The germline V and J ends were trimmed by 4 bases and 3 bases, with 20 bases remaining between them. The CDR3 bases are TGTGCCAGCAGTTCCGCTGGGCTGGGGGGAGTTACAGATACGCAGTATTTT. This translates into CASSSAGLGGVTDTQYF.

This sequence joins TRBV4-3 and TRBJ2-2; D might be TRBD2 (6 bases). The CDR3 spans 16 residues. Trimming took 6 bases from V and 1 from J, leaving 15 bases between them. Germline V gene data show CDR1 as LGHNA and CDR2 as YSLEER. This CDR3 is CASSLNPRENTGELFF. CDR3 coding DNA: TGCGCCAGCAGTCTAAATCCGCGGGAGAACACCGGGGAGCTGTTTTTT.

CDR3: CASSLGFSGRVKTNEQFF. CDR3 bases: TGCGCCAGCAGCTTGGGATTCAGTGGGAGGGTTAAGACCAATGAGCAGTTCTTC. This chain links TRBV5-1 with TRBJ2-1; 7 positions match TRBD2. Per germline, CDR1 SGHRS and CDR2 YFSETQ. This CDR3 has 18 amino acids. With 0 bases clipped from V and 6 bases from J, the junction kept 15 bases outside the gene matches.

This clonotype showed up just once. This chain joins TRBV27 and TRBJ2-2; possibly TRBD1 for D (6 bases). Trimming took 5 bases from V and 0 from J, leaving 13 bases between them. This CDR3 contains 16 residues. Germline CDR1 MNHEY, CDR2 SMNVEV (reference sequence). The CDR3: CASSPGAAPNTGELFF. DNA of the CDR3: TGTGCCAGCAGTCCAGGGGCGGCCCCGAACACCGGGGAGCTGTTTTTT.

This clonotype was counted between two and nine times. V is TRBV12-3 or TRBV12-4 and J is TRBJ2-4; 8 positions agree with TRBD2. The V segment lost 4 bases and the J segment 0 bases; nucleotides outside the gene matches: 17. CDR3 length equals 20 residues. As DNA, the CDR3 is TGTGCCAGCAGTTACGACGGACTAGCAAAAGTTCATTTAGCCAAAAACATTCAGTACTTC. It yields the protein CASSYDGLAKVHLAKNIQYF.

The chain combines TRBV9 with TRBJ2-1; 8 bases agree with TRBD2. V lost 3 bases and J lost 4; bases outside the gene matches: 3. Germline CDR1 is SGDLS and CDR2 is YYNGEE. The CDR3 sequence is 14 residues long. The DNA of the CDR3 is TGTGCCAGCAGCGCGGGGGGGGAGTACAATGAGCAGTTCTTC. This codes for CASSAGGEYNEQFF.

V gene TRBV16 combines with J gene TRBJ2-5, with D possibly matching TRBD1 (6 bases). This CDR3 region has 15 residues. Between the trimmed V and J ends, which lost 0 bases and 4 bases, there was a span of 12 bases. Germline values: CDR1 KGHSY, CDR2 FQNENV. CDR3 nucleotides: TGTGCCAGCAGCCAATCGGGGGACAACCTAGAGACCCAGTACTTC. It codes for CASSQSGDNLETQYF.

Here the CDR3 DNA reads TGTGCCAGCAGCTCCGTCCTAGCGGGGGGGAGCCCAGATACGCAGTATTTT. Translating it yields CASSSVLAGGSPDTQYF. This chain links TRBV7-9 with TRBJ2-3; 12 bases agree with TRBD2. The V and J ends lost 4 bases and 4 bases, in that order; junction bases with no gene match: 9. Germline loops: CDR1 SEHNR, CDR2 FQNEAQ (reference sequence). The CDR3 loop spans 17 amino acids.

V usage is TRBV5-1 and J usage is TRBJ1-1; D might be TRBD1 (6 bases). V lost 5 bases, J lost 5 bases, and 16 bases lay in between. The CDR3 has 14 residues. CDR1 and CDR2 (germline): SGHRS, YFSETQ. CDR3 DNA sequence: TGCGCCAGCAGTTCCGGAACAGGGTCGACTGAAGCTTTCTTT. Its translation: CASSSGTGSTEAFF.

In its sample, this clonotype was seen a few times. The chain is built from TRBV20-1 and TRBJ2-7, with D perhaps being TRBD1 or TRBD2 (5 bases each). The CDR3 runs to 14 residues. Per the germline V gene, CDR1 is DFQATT and CDR2 is SNEGSKA (reference sequence). Trimming removed 3 bases from V and 3 bases from J, with 15 bases in between. CDR3 region: CSARGRRGIYEQYF. CDR3 DNA: TGCAGTGCTAGGGGGAGACGGGGCATCTACGAGCAGTACTTC.

J is TRBJ2-5 and V is TRBV11-2; D is unclear. Germline V gene data show CDR1 as SGHAT and CDR2 as FQNNGV. The CDR3 sequence is 14 residues long. V gave up 8 bases and J gave up 7 bases, with 20 bases separating them. CDR3 protein: CASRNRTRGATQYF. In DNA form, the CDR3 reads TGTGCCAGCCGCAATCGGACCAGAGGAGCGACCCAGTACTTC. Full variable domain (rest looked up from reference TRBV11-2 and TRBJ2-5): EAGVAQSPRYKIIEKRQSVAFWCNPISGHATLYWYQQILGQGPKLLIQFQNNGVVDDSQLPKDRFSAERLKGVDSTLKIQPAKLEDSAVYLCASRNRTRGATQYFGPGTRLLVL.

The chain joins TRBV10-3 to TRBJ2-3, with D possibly TRBD1 on 6 matching bases. This CDR3 contains 12 residues. Looked up from germline, CDR1 is ENHRY and CDR2 is SYGVKD. Trimming cost V 2 bases and J 6 bases, with 6 bases left between them. The CDR3 DNA is TGTGCCATCAGTGAGCAGGGGGATACGCAGTATTTT. This codes for CAISEQGDTQYF.

This chain uses TRBV20-1 with TRBJ1-6; the D gene is possibly TRBD1 (6 bases). Germline V lookup: CDR1 DFQATT, CDR2 SNEGSKA (reference sequence). The V and J ends lost 0 bases and 12 bases respectively, with 18 bases between them. The CDR3 is 15 amino acids. The CDR3 is CSARDIQGSKGPLHF. The CDR3 bases are TGCAGTGCTAGAGATATACAGGGATCCAAGGGACCCCTCCACTTT.